These 28 T cell receptor beta chains came from one sample sequenced in a study of cytomegalovirus exposure and HLA in healthy donors. This PCR relied on a set of 60 Vbeta primers and 13 Jbeta primers. Repertoires were generated with immunoSEQ multiplex PCR, while TCRdb's copy carries only in-frame clones and drops some. The table lists 150,000 to 200,000 clones, roughly 85% of them singletons. The sequenced material came from PBMCs. These receptors all stem from a man between 18 and 35 years old in good health and CMV-seropositive.

The CDR3 region is CASSLARGQGNTGELFF. Here the CDR3 DNA reads TGTGCCAGCAGCTTAGCGAGGGGACAGGGAAACACCGGGGAGCTGTTTTTT. The chain is built from TRBV7-9 and TRBJ2-2; 9 nucleotides match TRBD1. J gave up 2 bases and V 0 bases, and 4 bases lay outside the gene matches. This CDR3 has 17 amino acids. Germline CDR1 is SEHNR and CDR2 is FQNEAQ (reference sequence).

This chain uses TRBV11-1 with TRBJ2-1; 9 nucleotides align to TRBD2. Germline loops: CDR1 SGHAT, CDR2 FQDESV (reference sequence). This CDR3 has 15 residues. V shed 5 bases and J 4 bases; nucleotides not matched to a gene: 6. The CDR3 DNA is TGTGCCAGCAGCGTGACTAGCGGACATTACAATGAGCAGTTCTTC. This sequence encodes CASSVTSGHYNEQFF.

The chain employs TRBV30 and TRBJ2-2, with D perhaps matching TRBD1 (6 bases). The CDR3 is 21 amino acids. In germline, CDR1 is GTSNPN, CDR2 SVGIG (reference sequence). V lost 0 bases and J lost 3, with 29 bases in between. This CDR3 is CAWSVPGWDPDTQGYTGELFF. CDR3 sequence (DNA): TGTGCCTGGAGTGTACCAGGTTGGGACCCGGACACGCAGGGGTACACCGGGGAGCTGTTTTTT. The full variable domain, completed using reference TRBV30 and TRBJ2-2, is SQTIHQWPATLVQPVGSPLSLECTVEGTSNPNLYWYRQAAGRGLQLLFYSVGIGQISSEVPQNLSASRPQDRQFILSSKKLLLSDSGFYLCAWSVPGWDPDTQGYTGELFFGEGSRLTVL.

The chain carries TRBV5-4 and TRBJ1-2; 9 nucleotides match TRBD1. Germline CDR1 is SGHNT and CDR2 is YYREEE (reference sequence). J gave up 0 bases and V 4 bases, and 4 bases lay outside the gene matches. The CDR3 loop spans 15 amino acids. The CDR3 loop is CASSPGQGANYGYTF. The CDR3 DNA reads as TGTGCCAGCAGCCCGGGACAGGGAGCTAACTATGGCTACACCTTC.

This chain joins TRBV6-5 and TRBJ1-2, with D perhaps TRBD1 (5 bases). Germline-derived CDR1 and CDR2 are MNHEY and SVGAGI. V was shortened by 2 bases and J by 8 bases, with 12 bases between the two germline ends. The CDR3 has 13 amino acids. CDR3 DNA: TGTGCCAGCAGTTACGGCGGGGGGAGAGGCTACACCTTC. Encoded protein: CASSYGGGRGYTF.

This chain links TRBV7-2 with TRBJ1-5; 10 nucleotides agree with TRBD1. V was pared by 5 bases and J by 7 bases, with 8 bases of the junction left unmatched. In germline, CDR1 is SGHTA, CDR2 FQGNSA. The CDR3 length is 15 residues. The DNA for the CDR3 is TGTGCCAGCAGCCTAAGGACAGGGGGAGAGCAGCCCCAGCATTTT. It codes for CASSLRTGGEQPQHF.

Of note for this clone: One junction end disagrees with the germline gene, perhaps due to a read error. The CDR3 loop is CASTGQGAGEQFF. Written as DNA, the CDR3 is TGTGCTAGCACTGGACAGGGGGCGGGTGAGCAGTTCTTC. This rearrangement joins TRBV27 to TRBJ2-1, with 11 bases identical to TRBD1. This CDR3 comprises 13 residues. Germline V gene data show CDR1 as MNHEY and CDR2 as SMNVEV (reference sequence).

This clone has only one observation. This chain links TRBV5-4 with TRBJ1-2, with 9 bases identical to TRBD1. The germline V gene has CDR1 SGHNT and CDR2 YYREEE (reference sequence). V shed 4 bases and J 5 bases; nucleotides not matched to a gene: 6. The CDR3 length is 14 residues. In DNA form, the CDR3 reads TGTGCCAGCAGCGATGGGACAGGGAGATATGGCTACACCTTC. Translated, it gives CASSDGTGRYGYTF.

This clone was observed once. This rearrangement joins TRBV7-6 to TRBJ1-6; possible D gene TRBD1, 6 bases. The CDR3 covers 17 residues. Germline assignment: CDR1 SGHVS and CDR2 FNYEAQ. The V and J ends lost 1 base and 9 bases respectively, with 19 bases between them. CDR3: CASSLDQGPTSGSPLHF. Here the CDR3 DNA reads TGTGCCAGCAGCTTAGATCAGGGGCCAACGTCAGGTTCACCCCTCCACTTT.

The V and J genes are TRBV18 and TRBJ2-7; a possible D gene is TRBD1 (6 bases). This CDR3 comprises 13 residues. Germline V CDR1 and CDR2: KGHSH, LQKENI. V was cut by 5 bases and J by 7 bases, with 15 bases left in between. Here the CDR3 reads CASSGDRFLEQYF. In nucleotides, the CDR3 is TGTGCCAGCTCAGGTGACAGGTTCCTAGAGCAGTACTTC. The variable domain in full, completed from reference TRBV18 and TRBJ2-7, reads NAGVMQNPRHLVRRRGQEARLRCSPMKGHSHVYWYRQLPEEGLKFMVYLQKENIIDESGMPKERFSAEFPKEGPSILRIQQVVRGDSAAYFCASSGDRFLEQYFGPGTRLTVT.

The rearrangement uses TRBV2 and TRBJ2-1; 9 nucleotides match TRBD2. CDR1 and CDR2 from the germline V gene are SNHLY and FYNNEI. This CDR3 comprises 17 residues. V shed 2 bases, J shed 5 bases, and the junction held 10 bases outside the gene matches. The CDR3 DNA reads TGTGCCAGCAGTGAATGGGGCGGGAGGGCCGTCAACAATGAGCAGTTCTTC. Protein: CASSEWGGRAVNNEQFF.

The J gene is TRBJ2-3, the V gene TRBV7-2; TRBD2 matches at 7 bases. Germline trimming cut 3 bases from V and 6 bases from J; bases unmatched to any gene: 9. CDR1 and CDR2 (germline): SGHTA, FQGNSA. This CDR3 has 15 amino acids. CDR3 amino acids: CASSLTSSYRDTQYF. The CDR3 DNA reads as TGTGCCAGCAGCTTGACTAGCTCTTACAGGGATACGCAGTATTTT.

The chain links TRBV4-3 to TRBJ2-5; TRBD2 matches at 8 bases. CDR3 length: 16 amino acids. Unmatched junction bases numbered 8, after V lost 0 bases and J lost 5 bases. The germline CDR1 and CDR2 sequences are LGHNA and YSLEER. The CDR3 reads CASSQELSGRRETQYF. DNA for the CDR3: TGCGCCAGCAGCCAAGAGTTGAGCGGGAGAAGGGAGACCCAGTACTTC.

This chain joins TRBV19 and TRBJ2-7; 12 nucleotides match TRBD1. V was clipped by 5 bases and J by 2 bases; unmatched bases: 4. The CDR3 spans 15 residues. Germline assignment: CDR1 LNHDA and CDR2 SQIVND (reference sequence). This CDR3 is CASSSGTGGPYEQYF. DNA of the CDR3: TGTGCCAGTAGTTCCGGGACAGGGGGCCCCTACGAGCAGTACTTC. The variable domain in full, with the rest retrieved from reference TRBV19 and TRBJ2-7, is DGGITQSPKYLFRKEGQNVTLSCEQNLNHDAMYWYRQDPGQGLRLIYYSQIVNDFQKGDIAEGYSVSREKKESFPLTVTSAQKNPTAFYLCASSSGTGGPYEQYFGPGTRLTVT.

The chain combines TRBV2 with TRBJ2-6; 7 bases line up with TRBD2. The CDR3 has 16 residues. V lost 8 bases, J lost 2 bases, and 9 bases stayed unmatched. CDR1 is SNHLY, CDR2 FYNNEI, per germline. Written as DNA, the CDR3 is TGTGCCAGCGGGGGGGGTCGAGGGGCTGGGGCCAACGTCCTGACTTTC. Translated, it gives CASGGGRGAGANVLTF.

The rearrangement joins TRBV25-1 to TRBJ2-7; D call uncertain. CDR1 is MGHDK and CDR2 is SYGVNS in the germline V gene. V was pared by 4 bases and J by 4 bases, with 5 bases between. The CDR3 extends over 11 amino acids. DNA of the CDR3: TGTGCCAGCAGTGGGGCGTACGAGCAGTACTTC. Translation gives CASSGAYEQYF.

The rearrangement joins TRBV7-8 to TRBJ1-4, with TRBD1 as a possible D gene (6 bases). V dropped 2 bases and J dropped 5 bases, with 9 bases sitting between them. Germline V gives CDR1 SGHVS, CDR2 FQNEAQ. The CDR3 runs to 14 residues. CDR3 sequence (DNA): TGTGCCAGCAGCTTACAGGGGTCGAATGAAAAACTGTTTTTT. This sequence encodes CASSLQGSNEKLFF.

This clone has a single count. This rearrangement joins TRBV6-1 to TRBJ2-7; 7 bases map to TRBD2. Trimming cost V 5 bases and J 3 bases; bases outside gene matches: 7. The CDR3 sequence is 14 residues long. Germline CDR1 reads MNHNS; CDR2 reads SASEGT. CDR3 bases: TGTGCCAGCAGTTCCCTCGGGGAGGGCTACGAGCAGTACTTC. Its protein is CASSSLGEGYEQYF.

V gene TRBV7-9 combines with J gene TRBJ1-2, with 7 bases matching TRBD1. CDR1 and CDR2 from the germline V gene are SEHNR and FQNEAQ (reference sequence). The CDR3 contains 15 residues. V dropped 3 bases and J dropped 6; count of bases not matched to a gene: 10. The CDR3 is CASSLIDRDGDGYTF. The DNA of the CDR3 is TGTGCCAGCAGCTTGATAGACAGGGACGGGGATGGCTACACCTTC.

The V and J genes are TRBV4-3 and TRBJ2-1; D remains ambiguous. With 1 base removed from V and 4 bases from J, the gap between germline ends came to 11 bases. This CDR3 has 15 residues. The V gene's germline CDR1 is LGHNA and CDR2 YSLEER. CDR3 DNA sequence: TGCGCCAGCAGCCAAGGAGGTGGTCTTTACAATGAGCAGTTCTTC. Translation: CASSQGGGLYNEQFF.

The rearrangement links TRBV5-1 to TRBJ1-4; no firm D call. CDR3 size: 17 residues. The V gene lost 0 bases and the J gene lost 0 bases, with 12 bases spanning the gap. CDR1 and CDR2 from the germline V gene are SGHRS and YFSETQ. The CDR3 nucleotides read TGCGCCAGCAGCTTGGAACAGCCTGCTGCAACTAATGAAAAACTGTTTTTT. This codes for CASSLEQPAATNEKLFF.

J is TRBJ1-1 and V is TRBV5-1, with D possibly matching TRBD1 (6 bases). The CDR3 length is 17 residues. CDR1 and CDR2 (germline): SGHRS, YFSETQ. Between the trimmed V and J ends, which lost 4 bases and 4 bases, there was a span of 23 bases. CDR3 coding DNA: TGCGCCAGCAGCCCGACAGGTAGGACCCAGGGTGGCACTGAAGCTTTCTTT. Translating it yields CASSPTGRTQGGTEAFF.

V usage is TRBV4-3 and J usage is TRBJ2-7, with TRBD1 matching 9 bases. CDR3 length: 13 amino acids. Germline V gene sequence: CDR1 LGHNA, CDR2 YSLEER. J lost 8 bases, V lost 4 bases, and 6 bases had no gene match. The CDR3 here is CASSRDRGGKQYF. The CDR3 DNA follows: TGCGCCAGCAGCCGTGACAGGGGGGGTAAGCAGTACTTC.

V gene TRBV7-9 combines with J gene TRBJ2-1; D is uncertain. Trimming shortened V by 1 base and J by 7 bases, and 8 bases separated the two germline ends. Looked up from germline, CDR1 is SEHNR and CDR2 is FQNEAQ (reference sequence). The CDR3 consists of 13 residues. CDR3 in amino acids: CASSLGSRNEQFF. The DNA for the CDR3 is TGTGCCAGCAGCTTAGGGTCTAGAAATGAGCAGTTCTTC.

V gene TRBV4-1 combines with J gene TRBJ2-5; no reliable D call. The J call may be mistaken, given a closer DNA end match to TRBJ2-7. The germline V gene encodes CDR1 MGHRA and CDR2 YSYEKL. The CDR3 sequence is 12 residues long. This CDR3 is CASSQDTYEQYF. The CDR3 coding sequence is TGCGCCAGCAGCCAAGACACCTACGAGCAGTACTTC.

The J gene is TRBJ2-7, the V gene TRBV6-5; 8 bases agree with TRBD1. The germline V gene encodes CDR1 MNHEY and CDR2 SVGAGI. V was clipped by 4 bases and J by 0 bases; unmatched bases: 8. This CDR3 comprises 16 residues. This chain's CDR3 is CASSSRTGSSSYEQYF. The CDR3 nucleotides are TGTGCCAGCAGTTCCCGGACAGGGAGTAGCTCCTACGAGCAGTACTTC.

This chain links TRBV6-1 with TRBJ1-2; possible D gene TRBD1, 5 bases. Trimming took off 6 bases at V and 5 bases at J, with 19 bases between the two ends. Germline V gene lookup returns CDR1 MNHNS and CDR2 SASEGT. CDR3 length equals 15 residues. Here the CDR3 DNA reads TGTGCCAGCAGAACAACCGACAGCTCAACATATGGCTACACCTTC. It specifies CASRTTDSSTYGYTF.

The rearrangement joins TRBV7-6 to TRBJ1-4; tentatively, D is TRBD1 (5 bases). Looked up from germline, CDR1 is SGHVS and CDR2 is FNYEAQ. The CDR3 has 14 amino acids. Trimming removed 1 base at V and 7 bases at J, with 10 bases between. The CDR3 DNA follows: TGTGCCAGCAGCTTAGACCAGGGTGGTGAAAAACTGTTTTTT. It codes for CASSLDQGGEKLFF.